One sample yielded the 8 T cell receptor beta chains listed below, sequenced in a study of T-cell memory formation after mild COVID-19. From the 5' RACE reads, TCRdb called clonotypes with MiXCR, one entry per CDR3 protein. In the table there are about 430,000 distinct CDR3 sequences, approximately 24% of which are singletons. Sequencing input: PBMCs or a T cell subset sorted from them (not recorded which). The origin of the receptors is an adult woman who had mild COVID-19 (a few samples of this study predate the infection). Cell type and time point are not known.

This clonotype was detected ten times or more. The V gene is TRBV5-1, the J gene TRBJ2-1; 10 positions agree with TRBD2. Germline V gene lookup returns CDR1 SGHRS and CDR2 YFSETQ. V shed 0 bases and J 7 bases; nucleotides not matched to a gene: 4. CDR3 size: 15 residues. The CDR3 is CASSLGLAGENEQFF. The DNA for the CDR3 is TGCGCCAGCAGCTTGGGCCTAGCGGGAGAGAATGAGCAGTTCTTC.

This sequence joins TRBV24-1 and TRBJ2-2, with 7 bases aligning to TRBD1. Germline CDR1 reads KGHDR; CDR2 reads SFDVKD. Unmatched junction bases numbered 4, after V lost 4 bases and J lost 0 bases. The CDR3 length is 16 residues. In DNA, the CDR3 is TGTGCCACCAGTGAGGTGGGACAGTCGAACACCGGGGAGCTGTTTTTT. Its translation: CATSEVGQSNTGELFF.

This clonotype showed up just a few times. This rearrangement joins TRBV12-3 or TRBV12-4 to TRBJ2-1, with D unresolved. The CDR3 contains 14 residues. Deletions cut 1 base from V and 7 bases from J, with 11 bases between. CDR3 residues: CASSLVVLGNEQFF. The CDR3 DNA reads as TGTGCCAGCAGTTTAGTGGTACTTGGTAATGAGCAGTTCTTC.

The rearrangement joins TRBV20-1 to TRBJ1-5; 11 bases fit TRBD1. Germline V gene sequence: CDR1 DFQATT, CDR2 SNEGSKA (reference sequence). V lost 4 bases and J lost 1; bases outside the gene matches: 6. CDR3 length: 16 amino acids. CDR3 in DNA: TGCAGTGCTACGATGGGGACAGGGGGAAGCAATCAGCCCCAGCATTTT. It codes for CSATMGTGGSNQPQHF.

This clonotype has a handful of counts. This CDR3 is CASSTGTRITGELFF. For the CDR3, the DNA is TGTGCCAGCAGTACCGGGACTAGAATCACCGGGGAGCTGTTTTTT. J is TRBJ2-2 and V is TRBV11-3; the match to TRBD2 covers 8 bases. This CDR3 is built from 15 residues. J lost 4 bases, V lost 6 bases, and 7 bases had no gene match. Germline CDR1 is SGHNT and CDR2 is YENEEA.

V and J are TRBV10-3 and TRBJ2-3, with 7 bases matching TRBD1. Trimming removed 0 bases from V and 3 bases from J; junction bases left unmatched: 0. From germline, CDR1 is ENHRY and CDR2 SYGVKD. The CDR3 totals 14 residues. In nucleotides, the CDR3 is TGTGCCATCAGTGAGTCGACAGGGACAGATACGCAGTATTTT. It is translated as CAISESTGTDTQYF.

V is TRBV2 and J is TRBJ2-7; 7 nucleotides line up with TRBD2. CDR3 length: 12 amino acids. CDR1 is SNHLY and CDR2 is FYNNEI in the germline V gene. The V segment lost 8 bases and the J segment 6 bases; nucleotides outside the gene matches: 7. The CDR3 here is CASRREVREQYF. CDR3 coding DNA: TGTGCCAGCCGACGGGAGGTGCGCGAGCAGTACTTC.

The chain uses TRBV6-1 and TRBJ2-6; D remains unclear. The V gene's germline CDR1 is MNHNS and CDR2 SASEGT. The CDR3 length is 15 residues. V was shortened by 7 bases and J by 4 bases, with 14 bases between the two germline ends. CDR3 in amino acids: CASTTRASGANVLTF. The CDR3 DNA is TGTGCCAGCACCACCCGGGCTTCCGGGGCCAACGTCCTGACTTTC.